Each of the 2 T cell receptor beta chains below was sequenced from the same sample in a study of identical twins. From the 5' RACE reads, TCRdb called clonotypes with MiXCR, one entry per CDR3 protein. The data hold more than 1.5 million distinct CDR3 sequences, with under 35% observed a single time. Sample: cord blood. These TCRs come from a newborn girl in good health.

This clonotype was observed a handful of times. The chain employs TRBV20-1 and TRBJ2-5; D possibly corresponds to TRBD2 (6 bases). The CDR3 is 12 residues long. Germline V gene data show CDR1 as DFQATT and CDR2 as SNEGSKA (reference sequence). Trimming stripped 6 bases from V and 4 bases from J, with 12 bases between. Here the CDR3 reads CSATAGLETQYF. As DNA, the CDR3 is TGCAGTGCAACAGCGGGCTTAGAGACCCAGTACTTC.

There are a few counts of this clonotype. The chain combines TRBV7-2 with TRBJ2-1; D gene unclear. The CDR3 totals 13 residues. V was clipped by 3 bases and J by 7 bases, with 10 bases between them. Germline V gives CDR1 SGHTA, CDR2 FQGNSA. The DNA for the CDR3 is TGTGCCAGCAGCTTCGGAGTGAGGAATGAGCAGTTCTTC. The encoded protein is CASSFGVRNEQFF.